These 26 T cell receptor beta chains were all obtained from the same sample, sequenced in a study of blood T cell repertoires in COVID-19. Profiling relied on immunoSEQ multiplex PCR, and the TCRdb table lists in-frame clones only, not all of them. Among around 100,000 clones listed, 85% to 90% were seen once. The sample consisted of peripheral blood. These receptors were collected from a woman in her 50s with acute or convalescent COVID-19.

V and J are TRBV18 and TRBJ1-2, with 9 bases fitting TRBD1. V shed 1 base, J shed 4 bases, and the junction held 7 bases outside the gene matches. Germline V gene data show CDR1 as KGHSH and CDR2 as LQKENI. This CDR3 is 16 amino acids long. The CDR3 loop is CASSPLPGQGGYGYTF. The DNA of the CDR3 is TGTGCCAGCTCACCACTCCCGGGACAGGGTGGCTATGGCTACACCTTC. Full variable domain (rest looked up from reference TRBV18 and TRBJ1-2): NAGVMQNPRHLVRRRGQEARLRCSPMKGHSHVYWYRQLPEEGLKFMVYLQKENIIDESGMPKERFSAEFPKEGPSILRIQQVVRGDSAAYFCASSPLPGQGGYGYTFGSGTRLTVV.

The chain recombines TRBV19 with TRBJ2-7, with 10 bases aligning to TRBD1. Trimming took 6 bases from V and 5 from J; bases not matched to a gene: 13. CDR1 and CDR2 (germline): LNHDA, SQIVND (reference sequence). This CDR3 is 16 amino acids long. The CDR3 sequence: CASSHRGDRGRNEQYF. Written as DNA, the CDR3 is TGTGCCAGTAGCCATCGGGGAGACAGGGGGCGTAACGAGCAGTACTTC.

The CDR3 loop reads CASSAGLSNQPQHF. Here the CDR3 DNA reads TGTGCCAGCAGCGCAGGACTGAGCAATCAGCCCCAGCATTTT. V is TRBV7-2 and J is TRBJ1-5; the D is unclear. The CDR3 covers 14 residues. CDR1 is SGHTA, CDR2 FQGNSA, per germline. Trimming removed 5 bases from V and 1 base from J, with 9 bases in between. The full variable domain, rest sourced from reference TRBV7-2 and TRBJ1-5, is GAGVSQSPSNKVTEKGKDVELRCDPISGHTALYWYRQSLGQGLEFLIYFQGNSAPDKSGLPSDRFSAERTGGSVSTLTIQRTQQEDSAVYLCASSAGLSNQPQHFGDGTRLSIL.

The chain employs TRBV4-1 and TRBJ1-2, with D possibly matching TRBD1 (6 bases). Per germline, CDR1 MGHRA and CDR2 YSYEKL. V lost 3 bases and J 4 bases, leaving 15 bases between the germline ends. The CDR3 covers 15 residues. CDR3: CASSQRSDSFYGYTF. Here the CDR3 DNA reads TGCGCCAGCAGCCAGAGATCGGACAGCTTCTATGGCTACACCTTC.

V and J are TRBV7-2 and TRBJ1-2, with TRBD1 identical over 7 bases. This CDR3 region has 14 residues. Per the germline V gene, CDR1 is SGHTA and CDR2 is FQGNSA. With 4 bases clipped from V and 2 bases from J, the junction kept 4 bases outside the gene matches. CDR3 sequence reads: CASSSTGTNYGYTF. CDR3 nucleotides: TGTGCCAGCAGCTCGACAGGGACCAACTATGGCTACACCTTC.

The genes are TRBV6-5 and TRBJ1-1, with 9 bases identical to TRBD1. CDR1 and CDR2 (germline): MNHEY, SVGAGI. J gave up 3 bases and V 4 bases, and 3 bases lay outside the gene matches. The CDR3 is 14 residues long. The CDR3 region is CASSSGTGYTEAFF. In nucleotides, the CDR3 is TGTGCCAGCAGTTCGGGGACAGGGTACACTGAAGCTTTCTTT.

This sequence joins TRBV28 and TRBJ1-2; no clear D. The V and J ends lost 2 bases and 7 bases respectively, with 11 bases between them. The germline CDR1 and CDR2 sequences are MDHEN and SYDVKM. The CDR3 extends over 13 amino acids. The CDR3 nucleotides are TGTGCCAGCAGTTTACCCGACACACTTGGCTACACCTTC. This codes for CASSLPDTLGYTF.

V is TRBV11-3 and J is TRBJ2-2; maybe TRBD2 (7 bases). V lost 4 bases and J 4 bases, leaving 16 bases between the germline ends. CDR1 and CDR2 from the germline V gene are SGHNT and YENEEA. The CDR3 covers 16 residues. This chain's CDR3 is CASSSPGGAGTGELFF. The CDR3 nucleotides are TGTGCCAGCAGCTCGCCGGGGGGCGCAGGCACCGGGGAGCTGTTTTTT. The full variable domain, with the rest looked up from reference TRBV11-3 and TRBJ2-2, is EAGVVQSPRYKIIEKKQPVAFWCNPISGHNTLYWYLQNLGQGPELLIRYENEEAVDDSQLPKDRFSAERLKGVDSTLKIQPAELGDSAVYLCASSSPGGAGTGELFFGEGSRLTVL.

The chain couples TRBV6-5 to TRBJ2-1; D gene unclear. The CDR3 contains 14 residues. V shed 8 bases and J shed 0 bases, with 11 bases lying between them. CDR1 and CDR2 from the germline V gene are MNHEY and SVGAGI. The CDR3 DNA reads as TGTGCCAGCCGCGTTCCATCCTCCTACAATGAGCAGTTCTTC. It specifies CASRVPSSYNEQFF.

CDR3 in DNA: TGTGCCAGCAGCCCCGGCGGGAATGCCGGGACTGAAGCTTTCTTT. It codes for CASSPGGNAGTEAFF. The chain couples TRBV28 to TRBJ1-1; D is unresolved. The germline gives CDR1 MDHEN, CDR2 SYDVKM. The ends were cut back, 6 bases at V and 5 bases at J, with 19 bases in the middle. The CDR3 has 15 amino acids.

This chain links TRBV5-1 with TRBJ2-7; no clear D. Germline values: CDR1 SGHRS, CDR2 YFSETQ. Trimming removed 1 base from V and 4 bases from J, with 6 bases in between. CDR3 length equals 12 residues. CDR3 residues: CASSLTAYEQYF. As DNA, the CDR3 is TGCGCCAGCAGCTTGACAGCTTACGAGCAGTACTTC.

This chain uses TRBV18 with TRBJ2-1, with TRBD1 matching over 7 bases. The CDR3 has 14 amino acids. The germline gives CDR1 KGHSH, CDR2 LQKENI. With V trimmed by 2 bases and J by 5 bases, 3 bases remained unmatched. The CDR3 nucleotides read TGTGCCAGCTCACCAGGGGACAGTCACAATGAGCAGTTCTTC. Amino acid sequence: CASSPGDSHNEQFF.

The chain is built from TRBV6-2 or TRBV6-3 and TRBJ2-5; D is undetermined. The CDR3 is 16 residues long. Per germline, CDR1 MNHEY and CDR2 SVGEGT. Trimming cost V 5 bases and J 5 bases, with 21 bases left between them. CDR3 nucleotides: TGTGCCAGCAGTGCTAAAGGTCAAAGCGAAGCGGAGACCCAGTACTTC. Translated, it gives CASSAKGQSEAETQYF.

Written as DNA, the CDR3 is TGTGCCAGCAGTACAAACAGGGGTCAGTACTTC. It is translated as CASSTNRGQYF. The genes are TRBV28 and TRBJ2-7; 7 positions match TRBD1. Trimming cost V 5 bases and J 10 bases; bases outside gene matches: 5. There are 11 residues in the CDR3. The germline V gene has CDR1 MDHEN and CDR2 SYDVKM.

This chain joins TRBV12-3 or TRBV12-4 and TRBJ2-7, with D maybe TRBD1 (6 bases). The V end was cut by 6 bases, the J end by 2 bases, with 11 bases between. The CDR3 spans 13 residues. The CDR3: CASSQDRTYEQYF. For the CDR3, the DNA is TGTGCCAGCAGCCAAGACAGGACCTACGAGCAGTACTTC.

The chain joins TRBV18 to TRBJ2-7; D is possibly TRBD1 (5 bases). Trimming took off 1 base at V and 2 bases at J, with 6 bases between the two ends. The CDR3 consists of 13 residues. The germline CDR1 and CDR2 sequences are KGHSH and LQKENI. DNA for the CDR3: TGTGCCAGCTCACCACGACAGACCTACGAGCAGTACTTC. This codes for CASSPRQTYEQYF.

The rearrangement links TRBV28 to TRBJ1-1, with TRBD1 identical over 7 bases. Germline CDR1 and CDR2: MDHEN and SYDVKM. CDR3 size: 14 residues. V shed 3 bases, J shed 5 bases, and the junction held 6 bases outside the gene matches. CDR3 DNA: TGTGCCAGCAGTTTGAGGGGGCTTAGGACTGAAGCTTTCTTT. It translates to CASSLRGLRTEAFF.

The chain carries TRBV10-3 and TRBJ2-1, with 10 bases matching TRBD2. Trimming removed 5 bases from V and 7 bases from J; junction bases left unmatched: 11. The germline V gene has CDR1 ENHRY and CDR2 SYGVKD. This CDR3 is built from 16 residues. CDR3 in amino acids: CAISREPGLAPNEQFF. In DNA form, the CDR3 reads TGTGCCATCAGTCGCGAACCGGGACTAGCGCCTAATGAGCAGTTCTTC.

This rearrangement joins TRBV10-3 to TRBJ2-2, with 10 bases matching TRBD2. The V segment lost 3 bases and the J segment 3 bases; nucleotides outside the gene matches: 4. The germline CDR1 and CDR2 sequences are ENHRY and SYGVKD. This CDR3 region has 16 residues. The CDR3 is CAISDKSGGDTGELFF. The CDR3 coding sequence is TGTGCCATCAGTGACAAAAGCGGGGGGGACACCGGGGAGCTGTTTTTT.

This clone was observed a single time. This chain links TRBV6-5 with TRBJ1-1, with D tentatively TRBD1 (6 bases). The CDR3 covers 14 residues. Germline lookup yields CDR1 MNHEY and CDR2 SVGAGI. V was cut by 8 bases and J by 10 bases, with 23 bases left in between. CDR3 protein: CASQSKWAGEGAFF. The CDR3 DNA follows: TGTGCCAGCCAGTCCAAATGGGCAGGGGAGGGAGCTTTCTTT.

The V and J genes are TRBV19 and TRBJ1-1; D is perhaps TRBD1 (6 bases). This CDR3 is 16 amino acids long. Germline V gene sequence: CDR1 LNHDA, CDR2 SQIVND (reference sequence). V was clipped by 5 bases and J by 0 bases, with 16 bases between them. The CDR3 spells CASSVPGGPLNTEAFF. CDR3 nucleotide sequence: TGTGCCAGTAGTGTCCCCGGGGGGCCCCTGAACACTGAAGCTTTCTTT. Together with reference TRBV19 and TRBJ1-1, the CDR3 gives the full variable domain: DGGITQSPKYLFRKEGQNVTLSCEQNLNHDAMYWYRQDPGQGLRLIYYSQIVNDFQKGDIAEGYSVSREKKESFPLTVTSAQKNPTAFYLCASSVPGGPLNTEAFFGQGTRLTVV.

CDR3: CASSPNYGTVGSPLHF. CDR3 nucleotides: TGTGCCAGCAGCCCGAACTACGGGACAGTCGGATCACCCCTCCACTTT. The chain links TRBV3-1 (or the pseudogene TRBV3-2) to TRBJ1-6, with 7 bases lining up with TRBD1. This CDR3 has 16 amino acids. J gave up 10 bases and V 4 bases, and 13 bases lay outside the gene matches. Per germline, CDR1 LGHDT and CDR2 YNNKEL (reference sequence).

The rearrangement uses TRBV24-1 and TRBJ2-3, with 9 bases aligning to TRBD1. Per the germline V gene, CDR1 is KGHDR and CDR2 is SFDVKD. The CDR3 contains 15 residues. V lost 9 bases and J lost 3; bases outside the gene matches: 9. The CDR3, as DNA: TGTGCCACCTCCGGGACAGGGAGTGGTACAGATACGCAGTATTTT. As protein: CATSGTGSGTDTQYF.

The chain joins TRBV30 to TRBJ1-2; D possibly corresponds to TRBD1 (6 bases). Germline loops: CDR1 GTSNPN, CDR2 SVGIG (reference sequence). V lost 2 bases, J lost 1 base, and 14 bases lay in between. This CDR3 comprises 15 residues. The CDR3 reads CAWSSRQVINYGYTF. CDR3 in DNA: TGTGCCTGGAGTTCGCGACAGGTGATTAACTATGGCTACACCTTC.

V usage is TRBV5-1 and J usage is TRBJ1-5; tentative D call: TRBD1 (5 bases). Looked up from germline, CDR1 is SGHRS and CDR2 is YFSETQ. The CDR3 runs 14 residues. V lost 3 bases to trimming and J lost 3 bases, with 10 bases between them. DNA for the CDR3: TGCGCCAGCAGCTCTCAGGGTAACAATCAGCCCCAGCATTTT. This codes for CASSSQGNNQPQHF. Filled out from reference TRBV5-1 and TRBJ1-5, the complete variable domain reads KAGVTQTPRYLIKTRGQQVTLSCSPISGHRSVSWYQQTPGQGLQFLFEYFSETQRNKGNFPGRFSGRQFSNSRSEMNVSTLELGDSALYLCASSSQGNNQPQHFGDGTRLSIL.

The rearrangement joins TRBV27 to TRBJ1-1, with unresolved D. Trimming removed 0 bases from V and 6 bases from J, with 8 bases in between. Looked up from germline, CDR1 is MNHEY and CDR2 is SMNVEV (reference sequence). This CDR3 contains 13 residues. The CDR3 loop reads CASSLSIYAEAFF. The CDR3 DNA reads TGTGCCAGCAGTTTATCGATCTACGCTGAAGCTTTCTTT.